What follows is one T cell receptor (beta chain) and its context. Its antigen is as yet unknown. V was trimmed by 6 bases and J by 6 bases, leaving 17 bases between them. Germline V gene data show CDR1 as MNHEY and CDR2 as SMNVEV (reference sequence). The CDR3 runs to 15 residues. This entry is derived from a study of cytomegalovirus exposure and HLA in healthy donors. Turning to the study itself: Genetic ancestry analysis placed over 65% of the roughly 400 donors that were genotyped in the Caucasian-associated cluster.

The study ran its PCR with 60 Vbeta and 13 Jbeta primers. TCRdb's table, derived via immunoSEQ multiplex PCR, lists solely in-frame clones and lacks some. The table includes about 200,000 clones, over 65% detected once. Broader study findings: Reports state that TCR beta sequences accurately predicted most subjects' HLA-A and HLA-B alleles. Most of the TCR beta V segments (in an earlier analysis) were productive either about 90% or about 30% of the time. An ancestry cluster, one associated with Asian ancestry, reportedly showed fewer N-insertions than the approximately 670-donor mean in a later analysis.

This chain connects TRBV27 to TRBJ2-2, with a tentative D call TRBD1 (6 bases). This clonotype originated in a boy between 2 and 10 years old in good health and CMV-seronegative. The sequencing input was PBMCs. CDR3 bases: TGTGCCAGCAGGATGGGACAAGGGTACGCCGGGGAGCTGTTTTTT. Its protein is CASRMGQGYAGELFF.